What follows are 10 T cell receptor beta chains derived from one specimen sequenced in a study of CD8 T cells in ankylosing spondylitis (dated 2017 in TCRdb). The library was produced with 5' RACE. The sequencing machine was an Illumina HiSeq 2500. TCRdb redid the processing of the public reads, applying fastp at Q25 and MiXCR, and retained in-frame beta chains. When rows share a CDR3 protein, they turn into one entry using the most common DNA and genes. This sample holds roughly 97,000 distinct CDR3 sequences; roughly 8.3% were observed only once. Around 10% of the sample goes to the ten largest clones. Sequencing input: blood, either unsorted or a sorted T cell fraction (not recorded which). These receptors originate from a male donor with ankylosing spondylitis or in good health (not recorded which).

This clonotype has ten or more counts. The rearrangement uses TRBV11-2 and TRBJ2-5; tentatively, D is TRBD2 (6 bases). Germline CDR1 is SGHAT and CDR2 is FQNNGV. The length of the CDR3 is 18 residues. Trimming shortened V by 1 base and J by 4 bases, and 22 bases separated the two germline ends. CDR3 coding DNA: TGTGCCAGCAGCTTAGTTGCCTGGAGGACCGCGCGGGGAGAGACCCAGTACTTC. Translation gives CASSLVAWRTARGETQYF.

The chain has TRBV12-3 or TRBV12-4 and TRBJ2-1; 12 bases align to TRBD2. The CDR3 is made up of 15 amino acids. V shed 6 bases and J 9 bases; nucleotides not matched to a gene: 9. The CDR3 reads CASSQLAGGSGEQFF. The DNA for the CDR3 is TGTGCCAGCAGCCAGCTAGCGGGAGGGAGCGGTGAGCAGTTCTTC.

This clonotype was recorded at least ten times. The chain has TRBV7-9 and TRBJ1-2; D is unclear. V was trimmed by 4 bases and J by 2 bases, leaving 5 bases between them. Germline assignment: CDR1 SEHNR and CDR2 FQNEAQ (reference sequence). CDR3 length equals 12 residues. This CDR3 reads CASSSGNYGYTF. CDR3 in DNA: TGTGCCAGCAGCTCCGGGAACTATGGCTACACCTTC.

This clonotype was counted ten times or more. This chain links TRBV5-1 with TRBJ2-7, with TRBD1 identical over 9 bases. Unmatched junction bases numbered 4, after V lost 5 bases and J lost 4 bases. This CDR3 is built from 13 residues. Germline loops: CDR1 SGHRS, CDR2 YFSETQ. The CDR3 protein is CASRTGGEYEQYF. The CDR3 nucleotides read TGCGCCAGCAGAACAGGGGGCGAATACGAGCAGTACTTC. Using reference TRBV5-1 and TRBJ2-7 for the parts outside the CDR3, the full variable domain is KAGVTQTPRYLIKTRGQQVTLSCSPISGHRSVSWYQQTPGQGLQFLFEYFSETQRNKGNFPGRFSGRQFSNSRSEMNVSTLELGDSALYLCASRTGGEYEQYFGPGTRLTVT.

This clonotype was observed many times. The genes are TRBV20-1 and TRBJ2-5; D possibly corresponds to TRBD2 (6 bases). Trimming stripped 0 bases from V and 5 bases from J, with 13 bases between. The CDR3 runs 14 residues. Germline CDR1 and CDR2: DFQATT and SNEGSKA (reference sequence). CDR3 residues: CSARDPIGGETQYF. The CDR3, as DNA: TGCAGTGCTAGAGATCCAATTGGGGGGGAGACCCAGTACTTC.

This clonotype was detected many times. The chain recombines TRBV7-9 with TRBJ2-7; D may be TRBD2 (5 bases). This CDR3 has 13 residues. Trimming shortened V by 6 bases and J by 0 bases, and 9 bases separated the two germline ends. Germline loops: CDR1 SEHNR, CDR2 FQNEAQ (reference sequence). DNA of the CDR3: TGTGCCAGCAGTCAGACTACCTCCTACGAGCAGTACTTC. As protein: CASSQTTSYEQYF.

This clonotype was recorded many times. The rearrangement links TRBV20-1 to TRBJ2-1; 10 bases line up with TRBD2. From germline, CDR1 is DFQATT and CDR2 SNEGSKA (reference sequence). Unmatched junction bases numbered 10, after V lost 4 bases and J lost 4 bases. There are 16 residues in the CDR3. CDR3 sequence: CSAKPSGSVYYNEQFF. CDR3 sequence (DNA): TGCAGTGCTAAACCTAGCGGGAGCGTGTATTACAATGAGCAGTTCTTC.

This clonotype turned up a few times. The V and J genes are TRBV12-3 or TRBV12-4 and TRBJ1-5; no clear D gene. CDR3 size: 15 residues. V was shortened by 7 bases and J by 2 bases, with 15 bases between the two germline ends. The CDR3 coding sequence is TGTGCCAGCACCCTAACCGAGATAGGCAATCAGCCCCAGCATTTT. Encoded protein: CASTLTEIGNQPQHF.

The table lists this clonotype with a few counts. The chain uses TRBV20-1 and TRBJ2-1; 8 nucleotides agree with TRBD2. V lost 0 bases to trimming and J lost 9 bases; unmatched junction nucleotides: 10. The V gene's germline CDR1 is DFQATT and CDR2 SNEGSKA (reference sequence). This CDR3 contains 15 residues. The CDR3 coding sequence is TGCAGTGCTAGAGATCTCAGCGGGAGCTATGGTGAGCAGTTCTTC. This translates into CSARDLSGSYGEQFF.

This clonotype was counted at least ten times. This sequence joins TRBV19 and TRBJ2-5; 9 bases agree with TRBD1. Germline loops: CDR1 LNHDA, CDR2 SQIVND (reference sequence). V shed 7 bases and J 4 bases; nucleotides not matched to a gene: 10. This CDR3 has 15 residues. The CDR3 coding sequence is TGTGCCAGTAACCCGGGACAGGGCCGGCGAGAGACCCAGTACTTC. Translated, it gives CASNPGQGRRETQYF. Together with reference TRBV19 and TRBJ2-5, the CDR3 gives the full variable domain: DGGITQSPKYLFRKEGQNVTLSCEQNLNHDAMYWYRQDPGQGLRLIYYSQIVNDFQKGDIAEGYSVSREKKESFPLTVTSAQKNPTAFYLCASNPGQGRRETQYFGPGTRLLVL.